The 20 T cell receptor beta chains presented below share a single source sample, sequenced in a study of CD8+CD57+ T cells in acquired aplastic anemia. CDR3 and TCR beta VDJ profiling relied on a genomic DNA template. TCRdb reprocessed the reads via MiXCR and lists one record per CDR3 protein. The sample has 150,000 to 200,000 distinct CDR3 sequences, about 48% seen once. Sequenced material: sorted CD4+, CD8+, or CD8+CD57+ T cells (not recorded which) from PBMCs. The receptors come from a human donor in good health.

This chain joins TRBV19 and TRBJ1-1; no reliable D call. CDR1 and CDR2 from the germline V gene are LNHDA and SQIVND (reference sequence). V dropped 1 base and J dropped 0 bases, with 6 bases sitting between them. The CDR3 runs 14 residues. The CDR3 nucleotides are TGTGCCAGTAGTATAGGTCAGTTGAACACTGAAGCTTTCTTT. Amino acid sequence: CASSIGQLNTEAFF. The variable domain in full, completed from reference TRBV19 and TRBJ1-1, reads DGGITQSPKYLFRKEGQNVTLSCEQNLNHDAMYWYRQDPGQGLRLIYYSQIVNDFQKGDIAEGYSVSREKKESFPLTVTSAQKNPTAFYLCASSIGQLNTEAFFGQGTRLTVV.

This clonotype showed up many times. The rearrangement uses TRBV10-3 and TRBJ1-1; unclear D gene. This CDR3 comprises 13 residues. The V end was cut by 5 bases, the J end by 1 base, with 8 bases between. Germline V CDR1 and CDR2: ENHRY, SYGVKD. CDR3 in amino acids: CAISYVENTEAFF. For the CDR3, the DNA is TGTGCCATCAGTTACGTGGAGAACACTGAAGCTTTCTTT.

Here the CDR3 reads CASSKDSASYEQYF. The DNA of the CDR3 is TGCGCCAGCAGTAAGGATAGCGCCTCCTACGAGCAGTACTTC. The rearrangement links TRBV10-1 to TRBJ2-7; tentatively, D is TRBD2 (5 bases). The CDR3 has 14 residues. Germline lookup yields CDR1 WNHNN and CDR2 SYGVQD (reference sequence). Trimming took 5 bases from V and 0 from J, leaving 11 bases between them.

This clonotype was seen repeatedly, ten times or more. The genes are TRBV7-9 and TRBJ1-1, with TRBD1 as a possible D gene (5 bases). Between the trimmed V and J ends, which lost 5 bases and 3 bases, there was a span of 13 bases. The germline CDR1 and CDR2 sequences are SEHNR and FQNEAQ (reference sequence). This CDR3 is 14 amino acids long. The CDR3 region is CASSRDRRDTEAFF. CDR3 in DNA: TGTGCCAGCAGCCGGGACCGGCGCGACACTGAAGCTTTCTTT.

The rearrangement links TRBV20-1 to TRBJ1-5; D is unresolved. The V gene's germline CDR1 is DFQATT and CDR2 SNEGSKA (reference sequence). There are 15 residues in the CDR3. Trimming stripped 6 bases from V and 2 bases from J, with 17 bases between. The CDR3 loop reads CSALKEVRGNQPQHF. The CDR3 coding sequence is TGCAGTGCCTTAAAGGAGGTACGGGGCAATCAGCCCCAGCATTTT.

The table lists this clonotype with many counts. The chain combines TRBV20-1 with TRBJ2-1; D is unclear. Germline V gene sequence: CDR1 DFQATT, CDR2 SNEGSKA (reference sequence). CDR3 length equals 13 residues. The V end lost 5 bases, the J end lost 0 bases, and 8 bases lay between the germline ends. The CDR3 DNA is TGCAGTGCTGACCGAAACTCCTACAATGAGCAGTTCTTC. This translates into CSADRNSYNEQFF.

This clonotype appeared many times. V is TRBV6-5 and J is TRBJ2-3; TRBD2 agrees at 11 bases. The V gene end was trimmed by 6 bases and the J gene end by 0 bases; junction bases not matched to a gene: 5. The CDR3 has 16 residues. The germline CDR1 and CDR2 sequences are MNHEY and SVGAGI. The CDR3 here is CASSRLAGISTDTQYF. The CDR3 nucleotides are TGTGCCAGCAGCCGACTAGCGGGAATAAGCACAGATACGCAGTATTTT.

The rearrangement uses TRBV9 and TRBJ2-7; maybe TRBD2 (6 bases). The ends were cut back, 3 bases at V and 0 bases at J, with 19 bases in the middle. The CDR3 consists of 17 residues. Germline V gene sequence: CDR1 SGDLS, CDR2 YYNGEE. Here the CDR3 DNA reads TGTGCCAGCAGCGCACAACCGGGGGAAATTAGCTCCTACGAGCAGTACTTC. Its translation: CASSAQPGEISSYEQYF.

This rearrangement joins TRBV2 to TRBJ1-2; D might be TRBD1 (5 bases). This CDR3 spans 12 amino acids. Germline V lookup: CDR1 SNHLY, CDR2 FYNNEI. Trimming took 3 bases from V and 4 from J, leaving 6 bases between them. CDR3 DNA sequence: TGTGCCAGCAGTGAGGACACCTATGGCTACACCTTC. Translating it yields CASSEDTYGYTF.

Written as DNA, the CDR3 is TGCAGCGTTGACAGGGGTGACTACGAGCAGTACTTC. Translation gives CSVDRGDYEQYF. The rearrangement uses TRBV29-1 and TRBJ2-7; D is possibly TRBD1 (6 bases). In germline, CDR1 is SQVTM, CDR2 ANQGSEA. The CDR3 spans 12 residues. V shed 3 bases and J shed 3 bases, with 9 bases lying between them.

A remark on this clonotype: It may be a read error: a sequence one base away is much more abundant. V gene TRBV19 combines with J gene TRBJ2-1; 7 bases agree with TRBD2. Germline V gene data show CDR1 as LNHDA and CDR2 as SQIVND (reference sequence). CDR3 size: 17 residues. CDR3 sequence (DNA): TGTGCCAGTAGGCGGGGAGCGGGACTCGTATCCTACAATGAGCAGATCTTC. The encoded protein is CASRRGAGLVSYNEQIF.

Ten or more counts support this clonotype. The V and J genes are TRBV6-6 and TRBJ2-2, with 8 positions matching TRBD1. J was trimmed by 7 bases and V by 5 bases; bases with no gene match: 9. The germline CDR1 and CDR2 sequences are MNHNY and SVGAGI (reference sequence). The CDR3 has 15 amino acids. In DNA, the CDR3 is TGTGCCAGCAGTACGGAAGACAGGGGAATCGGGGAGCTGTTTTTT. Translating it yields CASSTEDRGIGELFF.

In the case of this clonotype: Germline is not matched at one junction end, which may reflect a read error. This chain uses TRBV10-2 with TRBJ1-3; TRBD1 matches at 9 bases. Germline CDR1 reads WSHSY; CDR2 reads SAAADI. This CDR3 has 16 amino acids. The CDR3 DNA follows: TGCGCCAGCAGTGAAGGGACAGGGTTATCTGGAAACACCAGATATTTT. Residues: CASSEGTGLSGNTRYF.

V usage is TRBV7-9 and J usage is TRBJ1-3, with TRBD1 as a possible D gene (5 bases). Germline V lookup: CDR1 SEHNR, CDR2 FQNEAQ (reference sequence). This CDR3 comprises 13 residues. V dropped 6 bases and J dropped 4 bases, with 10 bases sitting between them. The CDR3 sequence: CASSVRAGNTIYF. The CDR3 DNA follows: TGTGCCAGCAGTGTCAGGGCGGGAAACACCATATATTTT.

Points on this clonotype: An end of the junction differs from the germline gene, which may be a read error. The rearrangement joins TRBV28 to TRBJ2-5; a weak D match, TRBD2 (6 bases). The CDR3 has 15 amino acids. Per germline, CDR1 MDHEN and CDR2 SYDVKM. The CDR3 protein is CASSKAKSGRETRYF. In DNA, the CDR3 is TGTGCCAGCAGTAAGGCAAAAAGCGGGCGTGAGACCCGGTACTTC. The entire variable domain, with the rest obtained from reference TRBV28 and TRBJ2-5, is as follows: DVKVTQSSRYLVKRTGEKVFLECVQDMDHENMFWYRQDPGLGLRLIYFSYDVKMKEKGDIPEGYSVSREKKERFSLILESASTNQTSMYLCASSKAKSGRETRYFGPGTRLLVL.

This clonotype was detected a few times. The V and J genes are TRBV29-1 and TRBJ2-1, with TRBD1 matching 9 bases. CDR1 and CDR2 (germline): SQVTM, ANQGSEA. The CDR3 totals 13 residues. The V gene end was trimmed by 6 bases and the J gene end by 7 bases; junction bases not matched to a gene: 7. The CDR3 DNA is TGCAGCGTCTCGTCGGGACAGGGAAATGAGCAGTTCTTC. The encoded protein is CSVSSGQGNEQFF.

The V call is TRBV10-3, the J call TRBJ1-1; TRBD1 is a possible D gene (5 bases). V was clipped by 5 bases and J by 1 base, with 14 bases between them. This CDR3 is 15 amino acids long. Germline loops: CDR1 ENHRY, CDR2 SYGVKD. CDR3 in DNA: TGTGCCATCAGTCCTGGGGGGTGGGGGAACACTGAAGCTTTCTTT. Residues: CAISPGGWGNTEAFF.

The chain has TRBV5-1 and TRBJ2-1, with TRBD1 matching 10 bases. The CDR3 extends over 21 amino acids. V trimming: 0 bases; J trimming: 0 bases; junction bases outside the gene matches: 15. Germline CDR1 SGHRS, CDR2 YFSETQ. The CDR3 DNA reads as TGCGCCAGCAGCTTGGGCTCCGGGACAGGGGCAGGCATGGGCTCCTACAATGAGCAGTTCTTC. It specifies CASSLGSGTGAGMGSYNEQFF. The complete variable domain, with remaining parts taken from reference TRBV5-1 and TRBJ2-1, reads KAGVTQTPRYLIKTRGQQVTLSCSPISGHRSVSWYQQTPGQGLQFLFEYFSETQRNKGNFPGRFSGRQFSNSRSEMNVSTLELGDSALYLCASSLGSGTGAGMGSYNEQFFGPGTRLTVL.

The gene calls are TRBV7-2 and TRBJ1-4; D is unclear. The CDR3 covers 12 residues. Germline V lookup: CDR1 SGHTA, CDR2 FQGNSA. The V end lost 4 bases, the J end lost 4 bases, and 4 bases lay between the germline ends. The CDR3 is CASSYSNEKLFF. CDR3 sequence (DNA): TGTGCCAGCAGCTACAGTAATGAAAAACTGTTTTTT.

In its sample, this clonotype was seen many times. The chain combines TRBV7-8 with TRBJ2-5; D is perhaps TRBD2 (6 bases). The germline V gene has CDR1 SGHVS and CDR2 FQNEAQ. V lost 0 bases to trimming and J lost 4 bases, with 9 bases between them. The CDR3 extends over 14 amino acids. This chain's CDR3 is CASSLAAGIETQYF. CDR3 DNA: TGTGCCAGCAGCTTAGCTGCGGGAATAGAGACCCAGTACTTC.